The 15 T cell receptor beta chains below were found in one sample sequenced in a study of response to subunit inactivated influenza vaccine. TCRdb re-called the RT-PCR reads through MiXCR, storing one row per CDR3 protein. The sample shows a few hundred thousand distinct CDR3 sequences, 14% of them seen only once. This specimen was PBMCs from blood, taken less than 13 days after vaccination. The receptors here all came from a man aged 45-65 years who received an inactivated influenza vaccine.

The V and J genes are TRBV6-5 and TRBJ2-1; D is uncertain. This CDR3 is built from 11 residues. CDR1 and CDR2 from the germline V gene are MNHEY and SVGAGI. V lost 6 bases and J 7 bases, leaving 7 bases between the germline ends. The CDR3: CASSYMNEQFF. The CDR3 nucleotides are TGTGCCAGCAGCTACATGAATGAGCAGTTCTTC.

The sample holds a few counts of this clonotype. The chain couples TRBV24-1 to TRBJ2-5; 11 bases match TRBD2. Germline CDR1 reads KGHDR; CDR2 reads SFDVKD. The CDR3 runs 18 residues. J gave up 1 base and V 4 bases, and 10 bases lay outside the gene matches. CDR3 protein: CATSELIPGTSGQETQYF. CDR3 nucleotides: TGTGCCACCAGTGAGTTAATTCCCGGGACTAGCGGCCAAGAGACCCAGTACTTC.

This clonotype was seen only a few times. V and J are TRBV4-2 and TRBJ2-7; possible D gene TRBD2, 5 bases. Trimming stripped 1 base from V and 2 bases from J, with 9 bases between. The germline V gene encodes CDR1 LGHNA and CDR2 YNFKEQ. The CDR3 is 14 residues long. The chain's CDR3 is CASSQVGSPYEQYF. The CDR3 nucleotides are TGTGCCAGCAGCCAAGTTGGGAGCCCCTACGAGCAGTACTTC.

The rearrangement uses TRBV7-8 and TRBJ2-7; D gene ambiguous. The V gene lost 1 base and the J gene lost 3 bases, with 16 bases spanning the gap. Germline CDR1 SGHVS, CDR2 FQNEAQ. The CDR3 contains 16 residues. CDR3 loop: CASSLEYPSNFYEQYF. DNA of the CDR3: TGTGCCAGCAGCTTAGAGTATCCCAGCAACTTCTACGAGCAGTACTTC.

The genes are TRBV28 and TRBJ2-2; the D call may be TRBD1 or TRBD2 (6 bases each). The CDR3 loop spans 17 amino acids. Trimming removed 2 bases from V and 4 bases from J, with 17 bases in between. Germline CDR1 reads MDHEN; CDR2 reads SYDVKM. CDR3 residues: CASSLPNMGGSTGELFF. CDR3 bases: TGTGCCAGCAGTTTACCCAATATGGGGGGCAGCACCGGGGAGCTGTTTTTT.

This clonotype turned up a few times. The chain recombines TRBV10-3 with TRBJ2-3; 7 nucleotides agree with TRBD2. The CDR3 contains 16 residues. Looked up from germline, CDR1 is ENHRY and CDR2 is SYGVKD. The V segment lost 6 bases and the J segment 1 base; nucleotides outside the gene matches: 10. The CDR3 DNA follows: TGTGCCATCAGCCGGGGAGGGGCGCGGGGCACAGATACGCAGTATTTT. Protein product: CAISRGGARGTDTQYF.

This clonotype has a handful of counts. The chain links TRBV2 to TRBJ2-5, with TRBD2 matching over 8 bases. V was clipped by 6 bases and J by 0 bases; unmatched bases: 12. The germline CDR1 and CDR2 sequences are SNHLY and FYNNEI. The CDR3 sequence is 17 residues long. The CDR3 region has the DNA TGTGCCAGCAGGGTTGGGTACGAGCGGGGGAACCAAGAGACCCAGTACTTC. It specifies CASRVGYERGNQETQYF.

The rearrangement uses TRBV5-1 and TRBJ1-4, with TRBD1 matching 7 bases. From germline, CDR1 is SGHRS and CDR2 YFSETQ. The CDR3 covers 15 residues. J gave up 0 bases and V 4 bases, and 3 bases lay outside the gene matches. The CDR3 is CASSAGTATNEKLFF. The CDR3 coding sequence is TGCGCCAGCAGCGCTGGGACAGCAACTAATGAAAAACTGTTTTTT.

This clonotype was picked up a small number of times. The gene calls are TRBV7-2 and TRBJ2-7; D unclear. The length of the CDR3 is 14 residues. V dropped 1 base and J dropped 3 bases, with 10 bases sitting between them. The germline gives CDR1 SGHTA, CDR2 FQGNSA. The CDR3 DNA reads TGTGCCAGCAGCTTAGGGCCCAGAGACTACGAGCAGTACTTC. Protein sequence: CASSLGPRDYEQYF.

V usage is TRBV27 and J usage is TRBJ2-5, with D tentatively TRBD2 (5 bases). V was pared by 6 bases and J by 5 bases, with 7 bases between. From germline, CDR1 is MNHEY and CDR2 SMNVEV (reference sequence). The CDR3 runs 11 residues. CDR3 nucleotides: TGTGCCAGCAGATCGGGGGAGACCCAGTACTTC. Protein sequence: CASRSGETQYF.

In DNA, the CDR3 is TGTGCCAGCAGTTCCGCGCCTCAAGGCCACAATGAGCAGTTCTTC. Translation gives CASSSAPQGHNEQFF. The V call is TRBV28, the J call TRBJ2-1; D gene ambiguous. This CDR3 comprises 15 residues. The germline V gene has CDR1 MDHEN and CDR2 SYDVKM. V lost 4 bases and J lost 5, with 15 bases in between.

This clonotype was detected a few times. V usage is TRBV28 and J usage is TRBJ2-2; D is unresolved. V was cut by 4 bases and J by 4 bases, with 10 bases left in between. Germline V gene lookup returns CDR1 MDHEN and CDR2 SYDVKM. The CDR3 runs 14 residues. The CDR3 sequence is CASSSLRVTGELFF. The DNA of the CDR3 is TGTGCCAGCAGTTCCCTTAGGGTCACCGGGGAGCTGTTTTTT.

At least ten counts were recorded for this clonotype. The rearrangement uses TRBV20-1 and TRBJ2-5, with 8 bases identical to TRBD2. The CDR3 runs to 12 residues. Trimming took 7 bases from V and 4 from J; bases not matched to a gene: 5. Per germline, CDR1 DFQATT and CDR2 SNEGSKA (reference sequence). The CDR3, as DNA: TGCAGTGGTTCGGGGGGGGCAGAGACCCAGTACTTC. Its protein is CSGSGGAETQYF.

This clonotype came up a few times. In DNA form, the CDR3 reads TGCAGCGCCAAGCCGGGGGCTAACTATGGCTACACCTTC. Translating it yields CSAKPGANYGYTF. The chain couples TRBV29-1 to TRBJ1-2; perhaps TRBD1 as D (5 bases). CDR1 is SQVTM, CDR2 ANQGSEA, per germline. Trimming cost V 7 bases and J 0 bases, with 12 bases left between them. The CDR3 has 13 residues.

V and J are TRBV5-8 and TRBJ2-3; no reliable D call. Germline V CDR1 and CDR2: SGHTS, YDEGEE. Trimming pared 4 bases from V and 2 bases from J, leaving 14 bases between. The CDR3 runs 15 residues. The CDR3 sequence is CASSIVGGSTDTQYF. CDR3 nucleotide sequence: TGTGCCAGCAGCATCGTGGGCGGATCCACAGATACGCAGTATTTT. The full variable domain, its missing parts supplied by reference TRBV5-8 and TRBJ2-3, is EAGVTQSPTHLIKTRGQQATLRCSPISGHTSVYWYQQALGLGLQFLLWYDEGEERNRGNFPPRFSGRQFPNYSSELNVNALELEDSALYLCASSIVGGSTDTQYFGPGTRLTVL.